This T cell receptor (beta chain) was sequenced for a study of blood T cells in healthy people across ages. Study information: Template-switching capture recovered about one barcoded beta molecule per two T cells. Study-wide results and limits: Roughly linearly, TCR beta diversity per million T cells fell as age increased.

Details on this clonotype: Antigen specificity is unknown.

A J-beta primer mix and a sample-barcoded 5' primer were used in a second PCR of roughly 6 to 11 cycles. MiXCR, applied by TCRdb to the 5' RACE reads, yields one record per CDR3 protein. The table records around 1,500,000 distinct CDR3 sequences, roughly 27% of them present only once. Trimming left V 0 bases short and J 0 bases short, with 7 bases between. Looked up from germline, CDR1 is MNHNY and CDR2 is SVGAGI (reference sequence). The CDR3 totals 15 residues. Donors were systemically healthy Caucasian individuals from Russia aged about 6 to 90 years. The clonotype comes from a woman in her twenties or thirties in good health. This chain connects TRBV6-6 to TRBJ2-3; D is unresolved. The source material was blood. CDR3 residues: CASSYSFDSTDTQYF. In DNA form, the CDR3 reads TGTGCCAGCAGTTACTCGTTTGACAGCACAGATACGCAGTATTTT.